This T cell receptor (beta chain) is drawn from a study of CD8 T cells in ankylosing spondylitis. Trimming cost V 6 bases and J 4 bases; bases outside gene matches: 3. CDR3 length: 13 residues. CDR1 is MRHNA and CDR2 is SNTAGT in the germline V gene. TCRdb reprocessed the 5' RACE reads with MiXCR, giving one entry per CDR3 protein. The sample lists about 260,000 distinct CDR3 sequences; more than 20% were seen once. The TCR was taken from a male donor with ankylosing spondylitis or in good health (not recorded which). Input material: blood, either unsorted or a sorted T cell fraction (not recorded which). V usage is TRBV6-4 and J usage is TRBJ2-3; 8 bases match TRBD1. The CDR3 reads CASSKTGADTQYF. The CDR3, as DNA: TGTGCCAGCAGCAAGACAGGGGCAGATACGCAGTATTTT.